The 3 T cell receptor beta chains listed next were all sequenced from one sample in a study of molecular identifiers for immune sequencing clone quantification. TCRdb reanalysed the PCR reads using MiXCR and keeps one entry per CDR3 protein. The sample carries about 100,000 distinct CDR3 sequences, 30% to 45% recorded once. What was sequenced was naive CD8+ T cells from blood, with Jurkat cell RNA spiked in. The subset is: FACS-sorted CD8+CD4-CCR7+CD45RA+ naive T cells. The receptor source for this set is a human donor in good health. Some libraries in this study had Jurkat cell RNA spiked in.

In the case of this clonotype: In this CDR3 the conserved last residue, phenylalanine or tryptophan, is missing, so a read error is likely. It is unclear where the CDR3 begins or ends on the DNA, so no DNA is shown, and the CDR3 is as TCRdb lists it. This chain connects TRBV9 to TRBJ1-6; no DNA check was done on the table's D call, TRBD1. With termini counted, the CDR3 has 14 amino acids. Germline-derived CDR1 and CDR2 are SGDLS and YYNGEE. The CDR3 sequence is CASSAPPTKSPHHL.

This chain uses TRBV19 with TRBJ2-7; 7 bases fit TRBD1. Per the germline V gene, CDR1 is LNHDA and CDR2 is SQIVND (reference sequence). The CDR3 runs 15 residues. V lost 1 base and J lost 0; bases outside the gene matches: 3. CDR3 amino acids: CASSIVRDSSYEQYF. The CDR3 DNA reads as TGTGCCAGTAGTATAGTACGGGACAGCTCCTACGAGCAGTACTTC.

J is TRBJ2-1 and V is TRBV7-3, with 10 bases lining up with TRBD2. The ends lost 5 bases at V and 10 bases at J; junction bases unmatched: 5. Per the germline V gene, CDR1 is SGHTA and CDR2 is FQGTGA. The length of the CDR3 is 13 residues. The CDR3 loop is CASSAWTSGEQFF. CDR3 sequence (DNA): TGTGCCAGCAGCGCCTGGACTAGCGGAGAGCAGTTCTTC.